The present T cell receptor (beta chain) was sequenced within a study of PD-1 blockade in classical Hodgkin lymphoma. In regard to this clone: Its matching antigen is unknown.

Points from the study as a whole: There was a significant rise in CD4+ TCR diversity by C4D1, with no such rise for CD8+. Patients excluded were those beginning nivolumab under 1 year after ASCT.

The V gene's germline CDR1 is SQVTM and CDR2 ANQGSEA. This CDR3 spans 13 amino acids. V dropped 6 bases and J dropped 2 bases, with 12 bases sitting between them. As to time point: cycle 4 day 1 (C4D1), after 5 to 7 weeks of nivolumab. Every single patient, without exception, relapsed after autologous stem cell transplantation, and brentuximab vedotin exposure varied. Best outcomes ranged across complete response, partial response and progressive disease. Profiling relied on immunoSEQ multiplex PCR, and the TCRdb table lists in-frame clones only, not all of them. The table records about 64,000 clones, around 94% of them present only once.

Material: peripheral blood mononuclear cells (PBMCs), obtained before the fourth cycle of nivolumab. This sequence joins TRBV29-1 and TRBJ2-3; tentatively, D is TRBD1 (6 bases). The TCR originated in a human donor with classical Hodgkin lymphoma. The CDR3 region is CSVRGLPTDTQYF. The CDR3 DNA sequence: TGCAGCGTCAGGGGCCTTCCCACAGATACGCAGTATTTT.